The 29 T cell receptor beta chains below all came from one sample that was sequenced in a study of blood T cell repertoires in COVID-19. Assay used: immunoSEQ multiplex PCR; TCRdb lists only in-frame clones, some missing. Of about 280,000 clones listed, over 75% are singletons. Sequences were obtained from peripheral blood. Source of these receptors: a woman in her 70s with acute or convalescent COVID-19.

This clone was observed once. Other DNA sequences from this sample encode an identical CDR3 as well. The CDR3 here is CASSLGSNTGELFF. CDR3 sequence (DNA): TGCGCCAGCAGCTTGGGGAGTAACACCGGGGAGCTGTTTTTT. V gene TRBV5-1 combines with J gene TRBJ2-2; D ambiguous. Looked up from germline, CDR1 is SGHRS and CDR2 is YFSETQ. The CDR3 length is 14 residues. Trimming shortened V by 0 bases and J by 2 bases, and 5 bases separated the two germline ends.

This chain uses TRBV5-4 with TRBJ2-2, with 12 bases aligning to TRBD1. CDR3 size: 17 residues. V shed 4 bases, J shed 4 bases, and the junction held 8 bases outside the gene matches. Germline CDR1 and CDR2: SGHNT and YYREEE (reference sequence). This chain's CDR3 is CASSRRDRGRSTGELFF. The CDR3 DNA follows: TGTGCCAGCAGCCGCCGGGACAGGGGGCGATCCACCGGGGAGCTGTTTTTT.

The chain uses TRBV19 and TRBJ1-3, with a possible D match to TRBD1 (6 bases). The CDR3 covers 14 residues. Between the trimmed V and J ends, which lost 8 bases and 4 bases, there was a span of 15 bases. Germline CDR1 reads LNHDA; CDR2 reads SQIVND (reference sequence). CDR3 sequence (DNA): TGTGCCAGTGGACGACAGGAATCGGGAAACACCATATATTTT. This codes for CASGRQESGNTIYF.

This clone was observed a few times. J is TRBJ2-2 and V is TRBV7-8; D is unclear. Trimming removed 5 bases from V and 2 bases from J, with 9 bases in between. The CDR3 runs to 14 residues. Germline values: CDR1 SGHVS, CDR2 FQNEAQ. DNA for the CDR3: TGTGCCAGCAGCCCAAACTACAACACCGGGGAGCTGTTTTTT. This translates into CASSPNYNTGELFF.

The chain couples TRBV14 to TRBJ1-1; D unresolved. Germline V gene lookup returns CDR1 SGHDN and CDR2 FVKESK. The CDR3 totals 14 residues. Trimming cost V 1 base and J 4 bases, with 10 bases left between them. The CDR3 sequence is CASSQVGVGTEAFF. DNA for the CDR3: TGTGCCAGCAGCCAAGTGGGAGTGGGCACTGAAGCTTTCTTT. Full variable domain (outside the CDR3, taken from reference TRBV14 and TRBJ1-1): EAGVTQFPSHSVIEKGQTVTLRCDPISGHDNLYWYRRVMGKEIKFLLHFVKESKQDESGMPNNRFLAERTGGTYSTLKVQPAELEDSGVYFCASSQVGVGTEAFFGQGTRLTVV.

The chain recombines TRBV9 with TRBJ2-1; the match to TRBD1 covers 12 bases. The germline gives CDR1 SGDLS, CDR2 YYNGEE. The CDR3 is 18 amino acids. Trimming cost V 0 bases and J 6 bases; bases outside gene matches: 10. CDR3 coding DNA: TGTGCCAGCAGCGTAGTTGGGGACAGGGGGCTCGGGCTCAATGAGCAGTTCTTC. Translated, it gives CASSVVGDRGLGLNEQFF.

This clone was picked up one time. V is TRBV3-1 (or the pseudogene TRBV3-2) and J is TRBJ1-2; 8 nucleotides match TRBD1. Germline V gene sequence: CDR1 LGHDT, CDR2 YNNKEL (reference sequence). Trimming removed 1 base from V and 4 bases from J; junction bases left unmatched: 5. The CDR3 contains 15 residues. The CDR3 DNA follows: TGTGCCAGCAGCCAAGCGGACAGGGCGGGCTATGGCTACACCTTC. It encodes CASSQADRAGYGYTF.

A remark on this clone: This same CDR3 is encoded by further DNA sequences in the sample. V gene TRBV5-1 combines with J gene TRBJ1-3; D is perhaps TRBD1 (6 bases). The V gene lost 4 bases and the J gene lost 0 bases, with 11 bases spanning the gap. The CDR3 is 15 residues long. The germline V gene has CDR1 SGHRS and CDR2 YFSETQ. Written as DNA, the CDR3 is TGCGCCAGCAGCCCTCCGACAGGCTCTGGAAACACCATATATTTT. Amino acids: CASSPPTGSGNTIYF.

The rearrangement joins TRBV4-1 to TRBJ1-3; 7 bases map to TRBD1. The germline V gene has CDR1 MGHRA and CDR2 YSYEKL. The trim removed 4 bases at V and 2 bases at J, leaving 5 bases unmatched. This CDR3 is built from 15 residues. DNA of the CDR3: TGCGCCAGCAGCCCTTCGACAGGGCCTGGAAACACCATATATTTT. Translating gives CASSPSTGPGNTIYF.

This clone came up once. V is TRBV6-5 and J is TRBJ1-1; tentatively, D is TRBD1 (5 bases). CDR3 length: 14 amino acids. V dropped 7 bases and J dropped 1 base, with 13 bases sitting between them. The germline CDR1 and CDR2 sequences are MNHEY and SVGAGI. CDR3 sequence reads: CASTPSTGNTEAFF. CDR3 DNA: TGTGCCAGCACCCCTTCCACAGGGAACACTGAAGCTTTCTTT.

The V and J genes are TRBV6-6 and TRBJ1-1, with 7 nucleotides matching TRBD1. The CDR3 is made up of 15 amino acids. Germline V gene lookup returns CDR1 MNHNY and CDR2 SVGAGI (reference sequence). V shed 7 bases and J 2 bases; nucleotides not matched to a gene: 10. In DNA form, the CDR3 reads TGTGCCAGCAATCAGCCGGGACAGAGAAACACTGAAGCTTTCTTT. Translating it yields CASNQPGQRNTEAFF.

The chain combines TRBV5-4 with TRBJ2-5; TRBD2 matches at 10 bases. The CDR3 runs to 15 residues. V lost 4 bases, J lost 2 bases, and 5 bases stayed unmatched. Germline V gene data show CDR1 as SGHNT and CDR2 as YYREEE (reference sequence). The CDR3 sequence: CASSNSGGRQETQYF. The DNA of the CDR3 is TGTGCCAGCAGCAATAGCGGGGGGCGTCAAGAGACCCAGTACTTC.

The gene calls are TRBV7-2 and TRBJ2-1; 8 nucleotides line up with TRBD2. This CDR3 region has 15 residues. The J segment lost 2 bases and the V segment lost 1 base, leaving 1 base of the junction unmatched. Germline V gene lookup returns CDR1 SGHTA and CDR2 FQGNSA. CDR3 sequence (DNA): TGTGCCAGCAGCTTAGACGGGGGGGCCTACAATGAGCAGTTCTTC. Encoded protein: CASSLDGGAYNEQFF.

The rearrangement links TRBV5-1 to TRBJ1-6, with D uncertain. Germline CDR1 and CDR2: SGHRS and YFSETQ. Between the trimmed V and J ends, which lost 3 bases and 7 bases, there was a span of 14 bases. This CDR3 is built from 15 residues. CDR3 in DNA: TGCGCCAGCAGCTCCGAGGCGACGGCAAATTCACCCCTCCACTTT. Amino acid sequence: CASSSEATANSPLHF.

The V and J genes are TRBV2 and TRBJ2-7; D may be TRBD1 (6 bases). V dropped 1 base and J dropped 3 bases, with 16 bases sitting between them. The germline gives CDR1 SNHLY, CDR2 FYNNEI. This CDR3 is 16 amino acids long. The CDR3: CASSEEGQGIFYEQYF. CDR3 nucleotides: TGTGCCAGCAGTGAAGAGGGGCAGGGGATCTTCTACGAGCAGTACTTC.

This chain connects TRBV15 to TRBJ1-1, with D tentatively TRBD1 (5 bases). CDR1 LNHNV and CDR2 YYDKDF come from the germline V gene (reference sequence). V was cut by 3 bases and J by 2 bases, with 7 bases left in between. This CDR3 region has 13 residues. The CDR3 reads CATSSQGNTEAFF. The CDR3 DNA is TGTGCCACCAGCAGTCAGGGAAACACTGAAGCTTTCTTT.

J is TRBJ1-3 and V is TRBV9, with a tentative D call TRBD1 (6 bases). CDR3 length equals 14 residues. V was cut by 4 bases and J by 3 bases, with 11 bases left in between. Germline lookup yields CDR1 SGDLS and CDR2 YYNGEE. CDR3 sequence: CASSQGHSGNTIYF. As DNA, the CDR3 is TGTGCCAGCAGCCAGGGACACAGTGGAAACACCATATATTTT. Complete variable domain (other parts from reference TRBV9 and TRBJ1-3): DSGVTQTPKHLITATGQRVTLRCSPRSGDLSVYWYQQSLDQGLQFLIQYYNGEERAKGNILERFSAQQFPDLHSELNLSSLELGDSALYFCASSQGHSGNTIYFGEGSWLTVV.

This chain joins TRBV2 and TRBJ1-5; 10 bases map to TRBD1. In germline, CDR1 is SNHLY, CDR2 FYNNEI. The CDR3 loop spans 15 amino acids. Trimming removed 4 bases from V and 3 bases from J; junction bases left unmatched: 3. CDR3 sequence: CASSGQGADNQPQHF. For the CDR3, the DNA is TGTGCCAGCAGTGGACAGGGGGCGGACAATCAGCCCCAGCATTTT.

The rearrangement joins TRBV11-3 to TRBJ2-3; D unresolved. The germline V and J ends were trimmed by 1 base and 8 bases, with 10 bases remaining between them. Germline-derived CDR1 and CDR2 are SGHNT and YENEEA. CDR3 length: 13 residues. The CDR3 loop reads CASSLGPASTQYF. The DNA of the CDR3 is TGTGCCAGCAGCTTAGGTCCAGCGAGTACGCAGTATTTT.

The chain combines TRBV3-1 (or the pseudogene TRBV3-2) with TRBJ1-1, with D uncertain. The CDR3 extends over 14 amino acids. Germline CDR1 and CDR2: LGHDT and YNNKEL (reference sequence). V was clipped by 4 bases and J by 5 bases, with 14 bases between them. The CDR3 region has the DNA TGTGCCAGCAGCCCTCCGGGGAGGGAGACTGAAGCTTTCTTT. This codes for CASSPPGRETEAFF.

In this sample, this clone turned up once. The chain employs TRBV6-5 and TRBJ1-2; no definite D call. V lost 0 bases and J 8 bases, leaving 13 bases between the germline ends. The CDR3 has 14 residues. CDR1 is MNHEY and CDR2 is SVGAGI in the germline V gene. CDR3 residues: CASSYSITVSGYTF. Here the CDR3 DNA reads TGTGCCAGCAGTTACTCGATAACCGTAAGCGGCTACACCTTC.

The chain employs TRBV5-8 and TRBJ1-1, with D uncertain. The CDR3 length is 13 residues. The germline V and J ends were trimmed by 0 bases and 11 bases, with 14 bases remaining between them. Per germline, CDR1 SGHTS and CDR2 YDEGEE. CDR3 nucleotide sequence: TGTGCCAGCAGCTTGGAGGTCCGGACTTCGGCTTTCTTT. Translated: CASSLEVRTSAFF.

The CDR3 is CASSGLRGSNQPQHF. For the CDR3, the DNA is TGTGCCAGCAGTGGGCTCAGGGGGAGCAATCAGCCCCAGCATTTT. V usage is TRBV2 and J usage is TRBJ1-5; 7 bases agree with TRBD1. This CDR3 is 15 amino acids long. Germline V lookup: CDR1 SNHLY, CDR2 FYNNEI. The junction had 4 bases not matched to a gene; V was cut back by 4 bases and J by 1 base.

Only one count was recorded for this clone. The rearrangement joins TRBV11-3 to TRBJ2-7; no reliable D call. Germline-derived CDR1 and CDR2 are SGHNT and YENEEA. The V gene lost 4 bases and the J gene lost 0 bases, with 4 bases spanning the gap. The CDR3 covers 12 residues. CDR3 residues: CASSSGSYEQYF. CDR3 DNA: TGTGCCAGCAGCTCCGGCTCCTACGAGCAGTACTTC.

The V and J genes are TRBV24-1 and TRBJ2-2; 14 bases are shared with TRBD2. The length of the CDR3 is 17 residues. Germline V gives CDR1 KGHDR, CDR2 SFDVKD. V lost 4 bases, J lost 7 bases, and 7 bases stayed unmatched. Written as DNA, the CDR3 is TGTGCCACCAGTGACCCGACTAGCGGGGGGGCGGTCGGGGAGCTGTTTTTT. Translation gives CATSDPTSGGAVGELFF.

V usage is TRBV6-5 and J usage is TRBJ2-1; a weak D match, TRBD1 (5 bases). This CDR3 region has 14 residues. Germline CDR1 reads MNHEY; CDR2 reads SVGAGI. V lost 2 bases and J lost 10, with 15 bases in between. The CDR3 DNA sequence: TGTGCCAGCAGTTACCTCCAGGGCGGTTCGGAGCAGTTCTTC. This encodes CASSYLQGGSEQFF.

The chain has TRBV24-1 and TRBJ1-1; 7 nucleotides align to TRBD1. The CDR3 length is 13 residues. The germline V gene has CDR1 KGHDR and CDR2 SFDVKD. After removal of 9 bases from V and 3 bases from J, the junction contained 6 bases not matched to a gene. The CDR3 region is CATSARGYTEAFF. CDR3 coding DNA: TGTGCCACCTCCGCCAGGGGGTACACTGAAGCTTTCTTT.

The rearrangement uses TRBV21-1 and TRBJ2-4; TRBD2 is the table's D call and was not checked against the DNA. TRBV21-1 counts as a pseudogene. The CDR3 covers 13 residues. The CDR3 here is CASSLAREDIQYF. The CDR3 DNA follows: TGTGCCAGCAGCCTTGCGAGGGAGGACATTCAGTACTTC.

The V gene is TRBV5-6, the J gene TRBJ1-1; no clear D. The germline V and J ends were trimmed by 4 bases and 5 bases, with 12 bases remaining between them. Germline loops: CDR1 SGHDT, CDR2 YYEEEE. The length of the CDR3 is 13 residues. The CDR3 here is CASSPQVKTEAFF. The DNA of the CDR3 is TGTGCCAGCAGCCCACAAGTAAAGACTGAAGCTTTCTTT.